Shown below are 27 T cell receptor beta chains from a single sample sequenced in a study of cytomegalovirus exposure and HLA in healthy donors. Vbeta (60) and Jbeta (13) primers were used in the PCR. The data were produced by immunoSEQ multiplex PCR, yet TCRdb's version contains in-frame clones alone and is incomplete. The sample shows about 130,000 clones, 70% to 80% of them seen only once. Sequences were obtained from PBMCs. These receptors were taken from a man in his forties or fifties in good health and CMV-seropositive.

The rearrangement uses TRBV9 and TRBJ1-1; 7 nucleotides agree with TRBD1. Trimming at V came to 4 bases and at J to 6 bases, leaving 6 bases not matched to a gene. Germline-derived CDR1 and CDR2 are SGDLS and YYNGEE. The CDR3 spans 13 residues. The CDR3 region is CASSKTGRAEAFF. The CDR3 DNA reads TGTGCCAGCAGCAAGACAGGGCGGGCTGAAGCTTTCTTT.

With regard to this clone: A read error is the likely source, as a far larger clone sits one nucleotide away. The rearrangement links TRBV4-1 to TRBJ2-7, with D unclear. From germline, CDR1 is MGHRA and CDR2 YSYEKL. The V end lost 3 bases, the J end lost 0 bases, and 12 bases lay between the germline ends. This CDR3 is 15 amino acids long. The CDR3 DNA is TGCGCCAGCAGCCACACTATCGCGAGCTCCTACGAGCAGTACTTC. Residues: CASSHTIASSYEQYF.

The V call is TRBV7-5, the J call TRBJ2-5; the table names TRBD1, a call not compared with the DNA. TRBV7-5 constitutes a pseudogene. The CDR3 totals 13 residues. CDR3 protein: CARSSGTEETQYF. In DNA form, the CDR3 reads TGTGCCAGAAGCTCAGGGACAGAAGAGACCCAGTACTTC.

This clone was observed a handful of times. V is TRBV5-1 and J is TRBJ2-7; 8 bases match TRBD1. V lost 0 bases and J lost 4; bases outside the gene matches: 6. The length of the CDR3 is 15 residues. Germline V gene sequence: CDR1 SGHRS, CDR2 YFSETQ. CDR3 nucleotide sequence: TGCGCCAGCAGCTTGGGCCAGGGGGCGCAGTACGAGCAGTACTTC. Translating it yields CASSLGQGAQYEQYF.

The chain has TRBV7-2 and TRBJ1-2; TRBD1 might be the D (6 bases). Trimming cost V 1 base and J 6 bases, with 9 bases left between them. Looked up from germline, CDR1 is SGHTA and CDR2 is FQGNSA. The CDR3 extends over 13 amino acids. CDR3 DNA sequence: TGTGCCAGCAGCTTAGACAGGGCTGATGGCTACACCTTC. It encodes CASSLDRADGYTF.

The chain combines TRBV19 with TRBJ2-2; no definite D call. V lost 5 bases and J lost 1, with 8 bases in between. CDR3 length: 14 residues. Germline-derived CDR1 and CDR2 are LNHDA and SQIVND (reference sequence). As DNA, the CDR3 is TGTGCCAGTAGTCCTACAGAGAACACCGGGGAGCTGTTTTTT. Translation gives CASSPTENTGELFF.

The chain is built from TRBV7-7 and TRBJ2-1; D gene uncertain. The CDR3 consists of 13 residues. Trimming left V 5 bases short and J 7 bases short, with 12 bases between. Per the germline V gene, CDR1 is SSHAT and CDR2 is FNYEAQ (reference sequence). The CDR3 region is CASSPLRKNEQFF. Written as DNA, the CDR3 is TGTGCCAGCAGCCCCCTAAGAAAGAATGAGCAGTTCTTC.

The rearrangement joins TRBV9 to TRBJ1-5, with D unclear. The CDR3 has 13 amino acids. Between the trimmed V and J ends, which lost 0 bases and 9 bases, there was a span of 10 bases. Germline lookup yields CDR1 SGDLS and CDR2 YYNGEE. CDR3 sequence (DNA): TGTGCCAGCAGCGTAGAGGAGGAGGGGCCCCAGCATTTT. Its translation: CASSVEEEGPQHF.

The chain carries TRBV4-2 and TRBJ2-1; 8 bases align to TRBD1. The length of the CDR3 is 17 residues. From germline, CDR1 is LGHNA and CDR2 YNFKEQ. Losses at the gene ends were 1 base for V and 5 bases for J; bases not matched to a gene: 10. The CDR3 is CASSQGMNRGIDNEQFF. CDR3 nucleotides: TGTGCCAGCAGCCAAGGAATGAACAGGGGGATTGACAATGAGCAGTTCTTC.

The chain is built from TRBV5-4 and TRBJ2-5; 11 nucleotides line up with TRBD1. CDR1 and CDR2 from the germline V gene are SGHNT and YYREEE (reference sequence). The J segment lost 11 bases and the V segment lost 1 base, leaving 10 bases of the junction unmatched. The CDR3 runs 15 residues. The CDR3 bases are TGTGCCAGCAGCTTGCGGGACAGGGGGTCCCTTGAGCAGTACTTC. As protein: CASSLRDRGSLEQYF.

V usage is TRBV14 and J usage is TRBJ1-2; 7 nucleotides line up with TRBD1. The length of the CDR3 is 16 residues. V lost 4 bases, J lost 2 bases, and 10 bases stayed unmatched. Germline V CDR1 and CDR2: SGHDN, FVKESK. This CDR3 is CASSLIAGTANYGYTF. The CDR3 coding sequence is TGTGCCAGCAGCCTCATCGCCGGGACAGCAAACTATGGCTACACCTTC. Supplemented by reference TRBV14 and TRBJ1-2, the full variable domain reads EAGVTQFPSHSVIEKGQTVTLRCDPISGHDNLYWYRRVMGKEIKFLLHFVKESKQDESGMPNNRFLAERTGGTYSTLKVQPAELEDSGVYFCASSLIAGTANYGYTFGSGTRLTVV.

V usage is TRBV19 and J usage is TRBJ2-1; no definite D call. CDR1 is LNHDA and CDR2 is SQIVND in the germline V gene (reference sequence). V lost 8 bases and J 9 bases, leaving 14 bases between the germline ends. This CDR3 comprises 12 residues. The CDR3 here is CASREPSGEQFF. The CDR3 DNA reads TGTGCCAGTCGAGAACCCTCGGGTGAGCAGTTCTTC.

The chain joins TRBV11-2 to TRBJ2-7; D is perhaps TRBD1 (6 bases). Germline V CDR1 and CDR2: SGHAT, FQNNGV. The CDR3 spans 14 residues. V lost 5 bases to trimming and J lost 3 bases, with 14 bases between them. This CDR3 reads CASSGEDSLYEQYF. The CDR3 DNA reads as TGTGCCAGCAGCGGAGAGGACAGCCTCTACGAGCAGTACTTC. The whole variable domain, filled in from reference TRBV11-2 and TRBJ2-7, reads EAGVAQSPRYKIIEKRQSVAFWCNPISGHATLYWYQQILGQGPKLLIQFQNNGVVDDSQLPKDRFSAERLKGVDSTLKIQPAKLEDSAVYLCASSGEDSLYEQYFGPGTRLTVT.

The chain combines TRBV21-1 with TRBJ1-1; TRBD1 is taken as the D call from the table, unchecked against the DNA. TRBV21-1 is reported as a pseudogene. The CDR3 has 15 residues. The CDR3, as DNA: TGTGCCAGCAGCAAAGGGCCAGGGGAGAACACTGAAGCTTTCTTT. Protein sequence: CASSKGPGENTEAFF.

The rearrangement uses TRBV11-2 and TRBJ2-5; 7 bases map to TRBD2. The germline gives CDR1 SGHAT, CDR2 FQNNGV. After removal of 5 bases from V and 0 bases from J, the junction contained 9 bases not matched to a gene. The CDR3 has 16 residues. The CDR3 loop is CASSKWEGIDQETQYF. CDR3 nucleotides: TGTGCCAGCAGCAAGTGGGAGGGAATCGACCAAGAGACCCAGTACTTC.

This chain joins TRBV27 and TRBJ2-7; 8 nucleotides align to TRBD2. CDR1 and CDR2 from the germline V gene are MNHEY and SMNVEV (reference sequence). Trimming at V came to 2 bases and at J to 0 bases, leaving 3 bases not matched to a gene. This CDR3 region has 15 residues. CDR3: CASSLIAGISYEQYF. DNA of the CDR3: TGTGCCAGCAGTTTAATAGCGGGGATCTCCTACGAGCAGTACTTC.

V and J are TRBV19 and TRBJ2-6, with a weak D call TRBD2 (5 bases). The CDR3 totals 14 residues. The V and J ends lost 7 bases and 2 bases respectively, with 9 bases between them. The germline V gene encodes CDR1 LNHDA and CDR2 SQIVND (reference sequence). The CDR3 protein is CASKEGTGANVLTF. CDR3 coding DNA: TGTGCCAGTAAAGAGGGTACTGGGGCCAACGTCCTGACTTTC.

This clone was seen more than once but under ten times. The CDR3 loop is CASSSTTAMNTEAFF. CDR3 nucleotides: TGCGCCAGCAGCTCCACGACAGCAATGAACACTGAAGCTTTCTTT. The chain uses TRBV5-1 and TRBJ1-1; a weak D match, TRBD1 (5 bases). The V gene lost 3 bases and the J gene lost 0 bases, with 12 bases spanning the gap. The CDR3 is made up of 15 amino acids. CDR1 SGHRS and CDR2 YFSETQ come from the germline V gene. The entire variable domain, with the rest obtained from reference TRBV5-1 and TRBJ1-1, is as follows: KAGVTQTPRYLIKTRGQQVTLSCSPISGHRSVSWYQQTPGQGLQFLFEYFSETQRNKGNFPGRFSGRQFSNSRSEMNVSTLELGDSALYLCASSSTTAMNTEAFFGQGTRLTVV.

The rearrangement uses TRBV10-2 and TRBJ2-7, with D possibly TRBD1 on 6 matching bases. Trimming shortened V by 0 bases and J by 2 bases, and 14 bases separated the two germline ends. This CDR3 is built from 16 residues. Germline-derived CDR1 and CDR2 are WSHSY and SAAADI. The CDR3 DNA reads as TGCGCCAGCAGTGAGTCAGGTGGCGACAGGACCTACGAGCAGTACTTC. Amino acid sequence: CASSESGGDRTYEQYF.

This clone was counted only a few times. One junction end does not reproduce the germline sequence, and a read error may be involved. This rearrangement joins TRBV7-7 to TRBJ2-7; D is perhaps TRBD1 (5 bases). The germline gives CDR1 SSHAT, CDR2 FNYEAQ (reference sequence). This CDR3 is built from 13 residues. In DNA form, the CDR3 reads TGTGCTAGCAGCTTAGACTTGGGGCTTGAGCAGTACTTC. Residues: CASSLDLGLEQYF.

This clone was picked up a small number of times. The chain links TRBV27 to TRBJ2-2, with 14 bases that match TRBD2. The CDR3 loop spans 17 amino acids. V gave up 5 bases and J gave up 4 bases; unmatched junction bases: 6. Germline CDR1 reads MNHEY; CDR2 reads SMNVEV (reference sequence). Written as DNA, the CDR3 is TGTGCCAGCAGTCACGGGACTAGCGGGAGAAGCACCGGGGAGCTGTTTTTT. Its protein product is CASSHGTSGRSTGELFF.

The rearrangement links TRBV29-1 to TRBJ2-7; 8 bases map to TRBD1. The germline V gene encodes CDR1 SQVTM and CDR2 ANQGSEA. The CDR3 consists of 13 residues. J lost 4 bases, V lost 2 bases, and 4 bases had no gene match. CDR3 bases: TGCAGCGTTGAACATGACAGGGGTTACGAGCAGTACTTC. This translates into CSVEHDRGYEQYF.

This clone was seen only once. V usage is TRBV28 and J usage is TRBJ1-1; possible D gene TRBD1, 6 bases. Trimming stripped 3 bases from V and 1 base from J, with 12 bases between. The CDR3 contains 15 residues. CDR1 and CDR2 (germline): MDHEN, SYDVKM. The CDR3 DNA reads TGTGCCAGCAGTTTGAGAAGGGGGAGGAACACTGAAGCTTTCTTT. Encoded protein: CASSLRRGRNTEAFF.

The chain joins TRBV7-2 to TRBJ1-1; possible D gene TRBD1, 5 bases. This CDR3 has 16 residues. Per the germline V gene, CDR1 is SGHTA and CDR2 is FQGNSA. The germline V and J ends were trimmed by 5 bases and 5 bases, with 21 bases remaining between them. The CDR3 DNA reads as TGTGCCAGCAGCCCCCAGGCGGCGCAGGGAGGAACTGAAGCTTTCTTT. Its translation is CASSPQAAQGGTEAFF.

The gene calls are TRBV6-5 and TRBJ1-1; no firm D call. V lost 0 bases to trimming and J lost 1 base, with 12 bases between them. Germline CDR1 is MNHEY and CDR2 is SVGAGI. The CDR3 extends over 16 amino acids. CDR3 protein: CASSYSGRHRNTEAFF. CDR3 nucleotide sequence: TGTGCCAGCAGTTACTCCGGTCGTCATAGGAACACTGAAGCTTTCTTT.

This clone appeared a few times. The chain couples TRBV7-9 to TRBJ2-7; 14 bases agree with TRBD2. The CDR3 is made up of 15 amino acids. Looked up from germline, CDR1 is SEHNR and CDR2 is FQNEAQ (reference sequence). The junction had 3 bases not matched to a gene; V was cut back by 5 bases and J by 3 bases. The CDR3 DNA sequence: TGTGCCAGCAGCCCGACTAGCGGGAGGGTCTACGAGCAGTACTTC. It specifies CASSPTSGRVYEQYF. Based on the CDR3 plus reference TRBV7-9 and TRBJ2-7, the full variable domain is DTGVSQNPRHKITKRGQNVTFRCDPISEHNRLYWYRQTLGQGPEFLTYFQNEAQLEKSRLLSDRFSAERPKGSFSTLEIQRTEQGDSAMYLCASSPTSGRVYEQYFGPGTRLTVT.

The rearrangement uses TRBV7-9 and TRBJ2-1, with 10 bases fitting TRBD2. The V gene end was trimmed by 1 base and the J gene end by 8 bases; junction bases not matched to a gene: 5. Looked up from germline, CDR1 is SEHNR and CDR2 is FQNEAQ (reference sequence). This CDR3 is 15 amino acids long. The CDR3 sequence is CASSLDLAGVDEQFF. The CDR3 DNA reads TGTGCCAGCAGCTTAGACCTAGCGGGAGTTGATGAGCAGTTCTTC. The variable domain in full, completed from reference TRBV7-9 and TRBJ2-1, reads DTGVSQNPRHKITKRGQNVTFRCDPISEHNRLYWYRQTLGQGPEFLTYFQNEAQLEKSRLLSDRFSAERPKGSFSTLEIQRTEQGDSAMYLCASSLDLAGVDEQFFGPGTRLTVL.